The 21 T cell receptor beta chains below all came from one sample that was sequenced in a study of blood T cell repertoires in COVID-19. Clones were read by immunoSEQ multiplex PCR, and TCRdb kept only the in-frame ones, dropping some. Here the sample spans approximately 160,000 clones, 80% being singletons. Sequenced material: PBMCs or T cells enriched from blood (not recorded which). The receptors originated from a man aged 35-49 years who had recovered from COVID-19.

This clone was counted ten times or more. This chain links TRBV10-2 with TRBJ2-5, with D possibly matching TRBD1 (5 bases). The CDR3 sequence is 15 residues long. V lost 6 bases and J 3 bases, leaving 17 bases between the germline ends. In germline, CDR1 is WSHSY, CDR2 SAAADI. The CDR3 DNA follows: TGCGCCAGCAGGGACCGCACGACAGAAAAAGAGACCCAGTACTTC. This gives the protein CASRDRTTEKETQYF.

The chain uses TRBV29-1 and TRBJ1-1; TRBD1 matches 8 bases. V shed 7 bases, J shed 4 bases, and the junction held 8 bases outside the gene matches. CDR3 length: 13 residues. The germline V gene has CDR1 SQVTM and CDR2 ANQGSEA. CDR3 region: CSASITGGTEAFF. The CDR3 DNA is TGCAGCGCGTCTATTACAGGGGGCACTGAAGCTTTCTTT.

The CDR3 DNA sequence: TGCGCCAGCAGCTTGGCTCCTAGCGGTTCGAACACCGGGGAGCTGTTTTTT. Residues: CASSLAPSGSNTGELFF. The chain carries TRBV5-1 and TRBJ2-2; 7 bases agree with TRBD2. Trimming removed 0 bases from V and 0 bases from J; junction bases left unmatched: 5. This CDR3 region has 17 residues. Germline assignment: CDR1 SGHRS and CDR2 YFSETQ.

The chain links TRBV25-1 to TRBJ1-6; 7 bases map to TRBD1. CDR1 and CDR2 (germline): MGHDK, SYGVNS. J gave up 18 bases and V 6 bases, and 8 bases lay outside the gene matches. The CDR3 is 11 amino acids. The CDR3 spells CASRRRTGHHF. The CDR3 DNA follows: TGTGCCAGCAGAAGAAGGACAGGCCACCACTTT.

V is TRBV7-9 and J is TRBJ2-7; TRBD1 matches at 7 bases. The trim removed 6 bases at V and 2 bases at J, leaving 4 bases unmatched. This CDR3 comprises 13 residues. CDR1 is SEHNR, CDR2 FQNEAQ, per germline (reference sequence). CDR3 region: CASSSGQTYEQYF. The DNA of the CDR3 is TGTGCCAGCAGTTCGGGACAGACCTACGAGCAGTACTTC.

The J gene is TRBJ2-3, the V gene TRBV30; 8 bases map to TRBD2. Trimming took 0 bases from V and 2 from J; bases not matched to a gene: 4. The CDR3 has 15 residues. The germline gives CDR1 GTSNPN, CDR2 SVGIG (reference sequence). This CDR3 is CAWSVPRGATDTQYF. Written as DNA, the CDR3 is TGTGCCTGGAGTGTACCGCGGGGGGCCACAGATACGCAGTATTTT.

This chain joins TRBV11-2 and TRBJ1-5; D possibly corresponds to TRBD1 (5 bases). The CDR3 runs to 15 residues. Trimming stripped 1 base from V and 7 bases from J, with 14 bases between. Germline CDR1 and CDR2: SGHAT and FQNNGV. CDR3 region: CASSLAPSGGQPQHF. The CDR3 region has the DNA TGTGCCAGCAGCTTAGCCCCCTCGGGGGGACAGCCCCAGCATTTT. Full variable domain (missing parts from reference TRBV11-2 and TRBJ1-5): EAGVAQSPRYKIIEKRQSVAFWCNPISGHATLYWYQQILGQGPKLLIQFQNNGVVDDSQLPKDRFSAERLKGVDSTLKIQPAKLEDSAVYLCASSLAPSGGQPQHFGDGTRLSIL.

The CDR3 DNA sequence: TGTGCCAGCAGTGCTACAGGGTTAAGGGGTGGCTACACCTTC. Its protein product is CASSATGLRGGYTF. The chain joins TRBV2 to TRBJ1-2, with a weak D call TRBD1 (6 bases). The V gene lost 4 bases and the J gene lost 7 bases, with 16 bases spanning the gap. The CDR3 is 14 amino acids. From germline, CDR1 is SNHLY and CDR2 FYNNEI.

This sequence joins TRBV27 and TRBJ1-2; TRBD1 agrees at 10 bases. With 6 bases clipped from V and 8 bases from J, the junction kept 3 bases outside the gene matches. Per germline, CDR1 MNHEY and CDR2 SMNVEV (reference sequence). CDR3 size: 12 residues. The CDR3 region has the DNA TGTGCCAGCAGCGACAGGGGGCGAGGCTACACCTTC. It yields the protein CASSDRGRGYTF.

The rearrangement links TRBV27 to TRBJ2-1; 9 nucleotides agree with TRBD2. With 3 bases clipped from V and 4 bases from J, the junction kept 7 bases outside the gene matches. CDR1 is MNHEY and CDR2 is SMNVEV in the germline V gene (reference sequence). The CDR3 covers 16 residues. CDR3 sequence reads: CASSFDPSGAYNEQFF. The CDR3 coding sequence is TGTGCCAGCAGTTTCGACCCTAGCGGGGCTTACAATGAGCAGTTCTTC.

V and J are TRBV7-9 and TRBJ2-5, with 8 bases matching TRBD2. The CDR3 runs 15 residues. V was clipped by 4 bases and J by 1 base; unmatched bases: 5. CDR1 is SEHNR, CDR2 FQNEAQ, per germline (reference sequence). In DNA, the CDR3 is TGTGCCAGCAGCTGGACCGGGGGGGCCCAAGAGACCCAGTACTTC. Translating gives CASSWTGGAQETQYF.

The J gene is TRBJ2-7, the V gene TRBV18; unclear D gene. The CDR3 contains 13 residues. Germline V gives CDR1 KGHSH, CDR2 LQKENI. V lost 0 bases and J lost 6, with 9 bases in between. CDR3 sequence reads: CASSPPLRPEQYV. The DNA of the CDR3 is TGTGCCAGCTCACCACCGCTCAGGCCCGAGCAGTACGTC.

The chain combines TRBV30 with TRBJ2-7; D possibly corresponds to TRBD1 (6 bases). With 3 bases removed from V and 0 bases from J, the gap between germline ends came to 6 bases. CDR1 and CDR2 from the germline V gene are GTSNPN and SVGIG (reference sequence). The CDR3 consists of 12 residues. The CDR3 is CAWRDSSYEQYF. As DNA, the CDR3 is TGTGCCTGGAGGGACAGCTCCTACGAGCAGTACTTC.

The J gene is TRBJ2-2, the V gene TRBV9, with D perhaps matching TRBD2 (6 bases). Trimming cost V 0 bases and J 6 bases, with 18 bases left between them. This CDR3 is built from 17 residues. Looked up from germline, CDR1 is SGDLS and CDR2 is YYNGEE. The DNA for the CDR3 is TGTGCCAGCAGCGTAGGGAGTGCGGGGCCAAGGGCCGGGGAGCTGTTTTTT. Its translation is CASSVGSAGPRAGELFF.

The chain joins TRBV27 to TRBJ2-3; tentatively, D is TRBD1 (5 bases). The germline V gene has CDR1 MNHEY and CDR2 SMNVEV (reference sequence). The CDR3 spans 15 residues. V dropped 5 bases and J dropped 4 bases, with 16 bases sitting between them. CDR3 bases: TGTGCCAGCAGTACTATCCTCGACAGATCAGATACGCAGTATTTT. This codes for CASSTILDRSDTQYF.

CDR3 DNA sequence: TGTGCCAGCAGCCAGGGACAGGAAGCTTTCTTT. Translated: CASSQGQEAFF. The V call is TRBV11-3, the J call TRBJ1-1; TRBD1 matches at 7 bases. This CDR3 is built from 11 residues. Losses at the gene ends were 5 bases for V and 8 bases for J; bases not matched to a gene: 2. The germline CDR1 and CDR2 sequences are SGHNT and YENEEA. The full variable domain, its missing parts supplied by reference TRBV11-3 and TRBJ1-1, is EAGVVQSPRYKIIEKKQPVAFWCNPISGHNTLYWYLQNLGQGPELLIRYENEEAVDDSQLPKDRFSAERLKGVDSTLKIQPAELGDSAVYLCASSQGQEAFFGQGTRLTVV.

The J gene is TRBJ2-7, the V gene TRBV14; the D is unclear. CDR1 and CDR2 from the germline V gene are SGHDN and FVKESK. The CDR3 extends over 14 amino acids. V dropped 0 bases and J dropped 3 bases, with 9 bases sitting between them. The CDR3 coding sequence is TGTGCCAGCAGCCAAGAGTGGCGGAACTACGAGCAGTACTTC. Residues: CASSQEWRNYEQYF.

This chain links TRBV2 with TRBJ1-1; D gene uncertain. Germline lookup yields CDR1 SNHLY and CDR2 FYNNEI. Trimming stripped 0 bases from V and 10 bases from J, with 12 bases between. The CDR3 sequence is 13 residues long. The CDR3 DNA follows: TGTGCCAGCAGTGAAGCTAGATCGTCCGTAGCTTTCTTT. Translation: CASSEARSSVAFF.

The chain links TRBV27 to TRBJ1-5; the D is unclear. Germline-derived CDR1 and CDR2 are MNHEY and SMNVEV (reference sequence). V was shortened by 0 bases and J by 6 bases, with 6 bases between the two germline ends. This CDR3 has 13 residues. The CDR3 nucleotides are TGTGCCAGCAGTTTATCGATCGGTCAGCCCCAGCATTTT. Its protein is CASSLSIGQPQHF.

The genes are TRBV10-3 and TRBJ2-5; TRBD1 agrees at 7 bases. The junction had 7 bases not matched to a gene; V was cut back by 4 bases and J by 5 bases. The CDR3 consists of 14 residues. From germline, CDR1 is ENHRY and CDR2 SYGVKD. The CDR3: CAISGRGTLETQYF. The CDR3 DNA reads TGTGCCATCAGTGGCAGGGGGACCTTGGAGACCCAGTACTTC.

The rearrangement links TRBV19 to TRBJ2-1; 8 bases match TRBD1. This CDR3 has 15 amino acids. Germline assignment: CDR1 LNHDA and CDR2 SQIVND (reference sequence). V shed 8 bases, J shed 9 bases, and the junction held 15 bases outside the gene matches. CDR3 protein: CASGPGTGLWGEQFF. In nucleotides, the CDR3 is TGTGCCAGTGGCCCAGGGACAGGACTCTGGGGTGAGCAGTTCTTC.